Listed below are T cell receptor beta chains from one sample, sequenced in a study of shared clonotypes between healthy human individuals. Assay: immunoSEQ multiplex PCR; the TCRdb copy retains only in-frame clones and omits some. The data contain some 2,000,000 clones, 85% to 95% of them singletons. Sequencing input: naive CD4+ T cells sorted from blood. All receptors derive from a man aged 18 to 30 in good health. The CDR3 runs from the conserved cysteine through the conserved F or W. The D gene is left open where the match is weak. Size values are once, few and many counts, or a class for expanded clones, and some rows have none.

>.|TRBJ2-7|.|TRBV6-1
CASSEGQGGLSYEQYF
TGTGCCAGCAGTGAAGGCCAGGGGGGCCTCTCCTACGAGCAGTACTTC
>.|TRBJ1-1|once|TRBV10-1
CASSGLNTEAFF
TGCGCCAGCAGTGGTTTGAACACTGAAGCTTTCTTT
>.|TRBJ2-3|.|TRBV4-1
CASSQAPGSDTQYF
TGCGCCAGCAGCCAAGCCCCTGGATCAGATACGCAGTATTTT
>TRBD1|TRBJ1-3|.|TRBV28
CASRSGQGASGNTIYF
TGTGCCAGCAGGTCGGGACAGGGGGCCTCTGGAAACACCATATATTTT
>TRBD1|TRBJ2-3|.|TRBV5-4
CASSLAKGQGADTQYF
TGTGCCAGCAGCTTGGCCAAGGGACAGGGGGCAGATACGCAGTATTTT
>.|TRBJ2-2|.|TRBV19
CASTATGTGELFF
TGTGCCAGTACCGCAACGGGGACCGGGGAGCTGTTTTTT
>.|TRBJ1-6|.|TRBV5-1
CASSLGSSSYNSPLHF
TGCGCCAGCAGCTTGGGGTCTAGCTCCTATAATTCACCCCTCCACTTT
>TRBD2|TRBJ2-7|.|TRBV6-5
CASSPGTIYEQYF
TGTGCCAGCAGCCCCGGGACTATCTACGAGCAGTACTTC
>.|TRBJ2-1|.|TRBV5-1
CASSLSNGHNEQFF
TGCGCCAGCAGCTTGTCAAACGGTCACAATGAGCAGTTCTTC
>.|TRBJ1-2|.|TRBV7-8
CASTPDMGEGYGYTF
TGTGCCAGCACCCCCGATATGGGGGAAGGCTATGGCTACACCTTC
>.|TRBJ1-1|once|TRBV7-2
CASRNNAGVRAFF
TGTGCCAGCAGGAACAACGCAGGGGTGCGAGCTTTCTTT
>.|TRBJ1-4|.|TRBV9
CASSVRVTTNEKLFF
TGTGCCAGCAGCGTCCGGGTTACAACTAATGAAAAACTGTTTTTT
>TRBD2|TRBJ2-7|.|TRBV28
CASSLYFGGYEREQYF
TGTGCCAGCAGTTTATATTTCGGGGGGTATGAGCGCGAGCAGTACTTC
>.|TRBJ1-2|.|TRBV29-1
CSVDHTYGYTF
TGCAGCGTTGACCACACCTATGGCTACACCTTC
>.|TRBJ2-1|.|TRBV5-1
CASSLIEGSDEQFF
TGCGCCAGCAGCTTGATAGAGGGGAGCGATGAGCAGTTCTTC
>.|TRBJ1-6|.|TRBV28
CASSFSRGNNSPLHF
TGTGCCAGCAGTTTTTCCAGGGGCAATAATTCACCCCTCCACTTT
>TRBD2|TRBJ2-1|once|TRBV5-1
CASSLVPASGGADEQFF
TGCGCCAGCAGCTTGGTCCCAGCTAGCGGGGGGGCCGATGAGCAGTTCTTC
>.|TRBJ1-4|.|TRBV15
CATSRAFGGGKLFF
TGTGCCACCAGCAGAGCGTTTGGGGGCGGAAAACTGTTTTTT
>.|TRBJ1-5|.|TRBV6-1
CASSDYRDRNQPQHF
TGTGCCAGCAGTGACTACAGGGATCGAAATCAGCCCCAGCATTTT
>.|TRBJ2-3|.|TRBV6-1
CASSELGPLGTDTQYF
TGTGCCAGCAGTGAATTGGGACCGCTCGGCACAGATACGCAGTATTTT
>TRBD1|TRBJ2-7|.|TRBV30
CAWGDSSYEQYF
TGTGCCTGGGGGGACAGCTCCTACGAGCAGTACTTC
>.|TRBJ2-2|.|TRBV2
CASSEVKNTGELFF
TGTGCCAGCAGTGAAGTCAAGAACACCGGGGAGCTGTTTTTT
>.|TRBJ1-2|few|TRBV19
CASSRQNYGYTF
TGTGCCAGTAGTAGACAGAACTATGGCTACACCTTC
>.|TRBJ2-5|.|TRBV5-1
CASSSGPYQETQYF
TGCGCCAGCAGCTCAGGGCCGTACCAAGAGACCCAGTACTTC
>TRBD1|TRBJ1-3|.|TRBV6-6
CASSRPGQGNTIYF
TGTGCCAGCAGCCGCCCGGGACAGGGAAACACCATATATTTT
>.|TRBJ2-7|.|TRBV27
CASSSRLTKLSYEQYF
TGTGCCAGCAGTTCTCGATTGACTAAATTATCCTACGAGCAGTACTTC
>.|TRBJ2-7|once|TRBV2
CASSSWGTSYEQYF
TGTGCCAGCAGTTCCTGGGGCACCTCCTACGAGCAGTACTTC
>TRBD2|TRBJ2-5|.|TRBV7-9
CASSTSGWQQYF
TGTGCCAGCTCGACTAGCGGGTGGCAGCAGTACTTC
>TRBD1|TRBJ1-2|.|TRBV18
CASSPGQGARRVGYTF
TGTGCCAGCTCACCAGGGCAGGGGGCGAGACGGGTTGGCTACACCTTC
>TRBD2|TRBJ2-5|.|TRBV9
CASSSLAGGETQYF
TGTGCCAGCAGCTCCCTAGCGGGAGGGGAGACCCAGTACTTC
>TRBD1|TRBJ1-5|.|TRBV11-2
CASSNRDRGGNQPQHF
TGTGCCAGCAGCAACCGGGACAGGGGGGGCAATCAGCCCCAGCATTTT
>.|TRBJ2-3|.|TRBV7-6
CASSSEGHSTDTQYF
TGTGCCAGCAGCTCAGAAGGACATAGCACAGATACGCAGTATTTT
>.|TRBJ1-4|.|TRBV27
CASSFSGRINEKLFF
TGTGCCAGCAGTTTTTCGGGACGTATAAATGAAAAACTGTTTTTT
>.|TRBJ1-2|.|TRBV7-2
CASSLVPGAYGYTF
TGTGCCAGCAGCTTAGTCCCGGGGGCCTATGGCTACACCTTC
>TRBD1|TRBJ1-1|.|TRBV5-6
CASSFRTGGLNTEAFF
TGTGCCAGCAGCTTCAGAACAGGGGGCTTGAACACTGAAGCTTTCTTT
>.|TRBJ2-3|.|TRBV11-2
CASKEGVRTDTQYF
TGTGCCAGCAAGGAGGGTGTTCGCACAGATACGCAGTATTTT
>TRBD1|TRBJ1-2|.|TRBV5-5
CASSSGTGGSDGYTF
TGTGCCAGCAGCTCCGGGACAGGGGGCTCAGATGGCTACACCTTC
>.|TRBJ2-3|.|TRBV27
CASTLRGARGRTDTQYF
TGTGCCAGCACCTTAAGGGGGGCTAGGGGCCGCACAGATACGCAGTATTTT
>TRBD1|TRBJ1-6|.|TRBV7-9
CASSGSGTGTSLHF
TGTGCCAGCAGCGGCTCCGGGACAGGGACCTCCCTCCACTTT